This TCR beta chain was sequenced in a study of shared clonotypes between healthy human individuals. Assay used: immunoSEQ multiplex PCR; TCRdb lists only in-frame clones, some missing. In the table there are approximately 500,000 clones, 79% of which are singletons. Study donors comprised healthy, HIV-negative adults devoid of recent acute infection or vaccination. Trimming pared 1 base from V and 0 bases from J, leaving 19 bases between. This CDR3 has 18 amino acids. Germline CDR1 and CDR2: SGHRS and YFSETQ. The chain has TRBV5-1 and TRBJ2-5, with D maybe TRBD2 (6 bases). The source of this sequence is a woman aged 40 to 49 in good health. Some clones in this sample may be carry-over from other donors' samples. Material: PBMCs. CDR3 nucleotide sequence: TGCGCCAGCAGCTTGCGCTCACCTCGGGACTCCCACCAAGAGACCCAGTACTTC. This encodes CASSLRSPRDSHQETQYF.